These 11 T cell receptor beta chains came from one sample sequenced in a study of cytomegalovirus exposure and HLA in healthy donors. Sequencing used immunoSEQ multiplex PCR; TCRdb keeps in-frame clones, though not all of them. The sample records 110,000 or so clones, approximately 90% being singletons. The sequenced sample was PBMCs. The receptors shown here come from a woman aged 18-29 years in good health and CMV-seropositive.

This clone was seen only once. The chain couples TRBV11-3 to TRBJ2-2, with a weak D call TRBD1 (6 bases). The CDR3 spans 16 residues. Germline V gene lookup returns CDR1 SGHNT and CDR2 YENEEA. V lost 5 bases and J 0 bases, leaving 13 bases between the germline ends. The CDR3 protein is CASSTEGVPNTGELFF. CDR3 bases: TGTGCCAGCAGCACTGAGGGGGTGCCGAACACCGGGGAGCTGTTTTTT.

The chain uses TRBV5-6 and TRBJ2-7; 11 nucleotides match TRBD1. This CDR3 has 16 residues. After removal of 0 bases from V and 4 bases from J, the junction contained 6 bases not matched to a gene. Germline V gene lookup returns CDR1 SGHDT and CDR2 YYEEEE. The DNA of the CDR3 is TGTGCCAGCAGCTTGGGATCCGGGACAGGGGGTTACGAGCAGTACTTC. Translating gives CASSLGSGTGGYEQYF.

The chain uses TRBV28 and TRBJ2-1, with a weak D call TRBD2 (5 bases). The CDR3 consists of 16 residues. Trimming left V 7 bases short and J 7 bases short, with 23 bases between. Germline CDR1 and CDR2: MDHEN and SYDVKM. The DNA of the CDR3 is TGTGCCAGCACCCCGACGGGGTCCCCGTCGATGAATGAGCAGTTCTTC. Its protein is CASTPTGSPSMNEQFF.

This clone was found once. This chain joins TRBV5-1 and TRBJ2-2, with TRBD2 identical over 11 bases. The V gene's germline CDR1 is SGHRS and CDR2 YFSETQ. The CDR3 spans 16 residues. V lost 4 bases and J lost 2; bases outside the gene matches: 4. CDR3 bases: TGCGCCAGCAGCGCGGGACTAGCGGCAAACACCGGGGAGCTGTTTTTT. Amino acid sequence: CASSAGLAANTGELFF. Full variable domain (rest looked up from reference TRBV5-1 and TRBJ2-2): KAGVTQTPRYLIKTRGQQVTLSCSPISGHRSVSWYQQTPGQGLQFLFEYFSETQRNKGNFPGRFSGRQFSNSRSEMNVSTLELGDSALYLCASSAGLAANTGELFFGEGSRLTVL.

This clone was counted a few times. Other DNA sequences in the sample encode the same CDR3. The rearrangement joins TRBV2 to TRBJ1-5; maybe TRBD1 (6 bases). The CDR3 is 14 amino acids. The germline CDR1 and CDR2 sequences are SNHLY and FYNNEI. V was shortened by 1 base and J by 2 bases, with 6 bases between the two germline ends. CDR3 sequence (DNA): TGTGCCAGCAGTGAAGAGGGGGGCAATCAGCCCCAGCATTTT. Encoded protein: CASSEEGGNQPQHF.

This chain joins TRBV28 and TRBJ2-1; 8 bases are shared with TRBD2. This CDR3 comprises 15 residues. CDR1 is MDHEN, CDR2 SYDVKM, per germline. Trimming took 0 bases from V and 7 from J; bases not matched to a gene: 5. The CDR3 bases are TGTGCCAGCAGTTTATGGACATCGGGGGGGAATGAGCAGTTCTTC. It specifies CASSLWTSGGNEQFF. Complete variable domain (other parts from reference TRBV28 and TRBJ2-1): DVKVTQSSRYLVKRTGEKVFLECVQDMDHENMFWYRQDPGLGLRLIYFSYDVKMKEKGDIPEGYSVSREKKERFSLILESASTNQTSMYLCASSLWTSGGNEQFFGPGTRLTVL.

The chain uses TRBV5-1 and TRBJ2-7, with 7 bases lining up with TRBD1. The CDR3 totals 15 residues. The V gene end was trimmed by 5 bases and the J gene end by 0 bases; junction bases not matched to a gene: 8. Germline V lookup: CDR1 SGHRS, CDR2 YFSETQ. The CDR3 DNA is TGCGCCAGCAGTTCACAGGGGATAGACTCCTACGAGCAGTACTTC. This codes for CASSSQGIDSYEQYF.

The V and J genes are TRBV7-2 and TRBJ2-7; 12 bases are shared with TRBD2. The CDR3 runs to 16 residues. Looked up from germline, CDR1 is SGHTA and CDR2 is FQGNSA. V shed 6 bases and J 0 bases; nucleotides not matched to a gene: 6. The chain's CDR3 is CASRRTSGISSYEQYF. CDR3 sequence (DNA): TGTGCCAGCAGGCGGACTAGCGGGATAAGCTCCTACGAGCAGTACTTC. Drawing the rest from reference TRBV7-2 and TRBJ2-7, the complete variable domain is GAGVSQSPSNKVTEKGKDVELRCDPISGHTALYWYRQSLGQGLEFLIYFQGNSAPDKSGLPSDRFSAERTGGSVSTLTIQRTQQEDSAVYLCASRRTSGISSYEQYFGPGTRLTVT.

The chain is built from TRBV15 and TRBJ1-4; a possible D gene is TRBD1 (6 bases). V shed 6 bases and J shed 3 bases, with 14 bases lying between them. The CDR3 runs 15 residues. Per the germline V gene, CDR1 is LNHNV and CDR2 is YYDKDF (reference sequence). The CDR3 sequence is CATRAGTFPNEKLFF. CDR3 bases: TGTGCCACCAGAGCCGGGACATTTCCTAATGAAAAACTGTTTTTT.

This chain links TRBV28 with TRBJ1-4; D not resolved. V was clipped by 7 bases and J by 5 bases, with 17 bases between them. The CDR3 spans 15 residues. Germline lookup yields CDR1 MDHEN and CDR2 SYDVKM. In DNA form, the CDR3 reads TGTGCCAGCAATAGAGCCGGGATGCTCAATGAAAAACTGTTTTTT. Its translation: CASNRAGMLNEKLFF.

The genes are TRBV5-3 and TRBJ2-2; 7 bases are shared with TRBD1. TRBV5-3 is an ORF, with its function uncertain. This CDR3 is built from 16 residues. The V segment lost 7 bases and the J segment 1 base; nucleotides outside the gene matches: 10. The CDR3, as DNA: TGTGCCAGAGATCAACTACGGACAGGGAACACCGGGGAGCTGTTTTTT. Its protein is CARDQLRTGNTGELFF.